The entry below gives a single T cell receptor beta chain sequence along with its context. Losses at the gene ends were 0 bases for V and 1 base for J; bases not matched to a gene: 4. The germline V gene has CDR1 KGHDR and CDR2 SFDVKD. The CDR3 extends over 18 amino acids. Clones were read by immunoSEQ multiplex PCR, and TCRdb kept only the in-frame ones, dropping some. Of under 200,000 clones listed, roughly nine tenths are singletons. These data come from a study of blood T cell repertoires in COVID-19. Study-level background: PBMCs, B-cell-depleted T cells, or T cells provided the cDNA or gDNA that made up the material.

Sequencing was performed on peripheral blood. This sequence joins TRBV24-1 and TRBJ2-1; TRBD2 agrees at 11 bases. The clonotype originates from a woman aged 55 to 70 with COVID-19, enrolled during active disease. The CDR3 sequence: CATSDLRASGRSYNEQFF. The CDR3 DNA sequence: TGTGCCACCAGTGATTTGAGGGCTAGCGGGAGGTCCTACAATGAGCAGTTCTTC.